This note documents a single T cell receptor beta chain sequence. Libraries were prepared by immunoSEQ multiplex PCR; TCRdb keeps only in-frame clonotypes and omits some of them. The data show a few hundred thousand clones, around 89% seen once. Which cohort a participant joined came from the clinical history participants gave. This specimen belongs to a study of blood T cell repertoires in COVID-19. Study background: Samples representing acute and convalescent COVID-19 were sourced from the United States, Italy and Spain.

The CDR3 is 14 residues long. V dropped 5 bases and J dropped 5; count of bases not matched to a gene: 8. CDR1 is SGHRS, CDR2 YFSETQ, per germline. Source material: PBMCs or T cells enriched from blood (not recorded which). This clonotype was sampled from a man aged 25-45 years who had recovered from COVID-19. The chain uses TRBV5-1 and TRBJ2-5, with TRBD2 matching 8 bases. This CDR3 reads CASSFQRGRETQYF. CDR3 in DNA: TGCGCCAGCAGTTTTCAGCGGGGGCGGGAGACCCAGTACTTC.